This TCR beta chain comes out of a study of CD8 T cells in Susac syndrome (dated by TCRdb to between 2018 and 2021). A note on the overall study: Among the sequenced Susac syndrome patients, five or six had clinically active disease and fewer than ten were in clinical remission. Susac syndrome patients were therapy-naive, on corticosteroids (some also receiving IVIg), or on IVIg alone at blood withdrawal. The study used repertoire sequencing to test whether antigen drove CD8+ T cell activation and differentiation in Susac syndrome. Clonality of the CD8+ T cell repertoire was compared between about a dozen healthy donors, approximately 14 Susac syndrome patients and about 15 multiple sclerosis patients. What the research found in general, with its limitations: CD8+ repertoires in Susac syndrome showed clonal expansion, which was highest in CD8+ TEMRA cells and was greater in clinically active patients than in remitting patients. The number of individuals in the TCR sequencing and HLA analysis was acknowledged as relatively small. In the total CD8+ and CD8+ TEMRA repertoires, over 15 and five Susac-specific public clones, respectively, were identified.

From the cysteine through the phenylalanine, the CDR3 covers 11 amino acids. The entry retains the CDR3 DNA only, 33 bases that are in frame from base 1. Based on the germline V gene, the CDR1 and CDR2 sequences are MDHEN and SYDVKM. V was cut back by 4 bases and J by 8 bases, leaving a gap of 6 bases between them. Peripheral blood CD8+ and CD4+ T cells from healthy donors, Susac syndrome patients and multiple sclerosis patients were profiled by high-throughput TCR beta sequencing. The Susac syndrome patients fulfilled recently defined diagnostic criteria for either definite or probable disease. Bulk CD8+ and CD4+ T cells were purified by magnetic negative isolation, whereas CD8+ TEMRA cells were enriched by FACS. Blood was collected in EDTA tubes and processed within 24 hours, with PBMCs isolated through density gradient centrifugation. PBMCs destined for TCR sequencing were cryopreserved in liquid nitrogen and later thawed in a 37 °C water bath. The sorted or isolated CD4+, CD8+ and CD8+ TEMRA cells had a purity of 90% or higher.

With respect to this clonotype: This receptor's antigen is unknown. No clone much larger than this one lies a single base away; base qualities are absent.

RNA was extracted with the RNeasy kit and 0.5 to 1 ug was reverse transcribed using random hexamers. The immunoSEQ multiplex PCR assay, covering 54 Vbeta and 13 Jbeta segments, was used to amplify TCR beta CDR3 regions. Bias from PCR amplification was corrected by using a synthetic template baseline for primer optimization and for computational correction. In the original analysis: Reads were annotated to V, D and J genes per IMGT and analyzed with immunoSEQ Analyzer, keeping only productive sequences. Clonality was calculated as one minus the Shannon entropy normalized by log2 of the number of productive unique sequences. Public and private clones were assessed among the 100 most prevalent clones of each patient and control. Susac-specific clones were defined as absent from healthy and MS cohorts, some 1,000 published viral clones and other ImmuneACCESS disease sequences. TCRdb passed the public sequencing reads through fastp at Q25 and MiXCR, retaining productive beta sequences. Every entry covers one CDR3 protein and lists the most common genes and DNA from its rows. None of the V and J calls come from the authors' own analysis; TCRdb made them. This sample has under 95,000 distinct CDR3 sequences in its table, and approximately 95% of those were observed once. About 0.45% of the sample lies in the top ten.

The TCR was taken from a human donor with Susac syndrome. The chain employs TRBV28 and TRBJ2-1; no D gene is confidently identified. Sequenced: CD8+ T cells from PBMCs. CDR3 region: CASSWNHEQFF. The nucleotides are TGTGCCAGCAGTTGGAATCATGAGCAGTTCTTC.